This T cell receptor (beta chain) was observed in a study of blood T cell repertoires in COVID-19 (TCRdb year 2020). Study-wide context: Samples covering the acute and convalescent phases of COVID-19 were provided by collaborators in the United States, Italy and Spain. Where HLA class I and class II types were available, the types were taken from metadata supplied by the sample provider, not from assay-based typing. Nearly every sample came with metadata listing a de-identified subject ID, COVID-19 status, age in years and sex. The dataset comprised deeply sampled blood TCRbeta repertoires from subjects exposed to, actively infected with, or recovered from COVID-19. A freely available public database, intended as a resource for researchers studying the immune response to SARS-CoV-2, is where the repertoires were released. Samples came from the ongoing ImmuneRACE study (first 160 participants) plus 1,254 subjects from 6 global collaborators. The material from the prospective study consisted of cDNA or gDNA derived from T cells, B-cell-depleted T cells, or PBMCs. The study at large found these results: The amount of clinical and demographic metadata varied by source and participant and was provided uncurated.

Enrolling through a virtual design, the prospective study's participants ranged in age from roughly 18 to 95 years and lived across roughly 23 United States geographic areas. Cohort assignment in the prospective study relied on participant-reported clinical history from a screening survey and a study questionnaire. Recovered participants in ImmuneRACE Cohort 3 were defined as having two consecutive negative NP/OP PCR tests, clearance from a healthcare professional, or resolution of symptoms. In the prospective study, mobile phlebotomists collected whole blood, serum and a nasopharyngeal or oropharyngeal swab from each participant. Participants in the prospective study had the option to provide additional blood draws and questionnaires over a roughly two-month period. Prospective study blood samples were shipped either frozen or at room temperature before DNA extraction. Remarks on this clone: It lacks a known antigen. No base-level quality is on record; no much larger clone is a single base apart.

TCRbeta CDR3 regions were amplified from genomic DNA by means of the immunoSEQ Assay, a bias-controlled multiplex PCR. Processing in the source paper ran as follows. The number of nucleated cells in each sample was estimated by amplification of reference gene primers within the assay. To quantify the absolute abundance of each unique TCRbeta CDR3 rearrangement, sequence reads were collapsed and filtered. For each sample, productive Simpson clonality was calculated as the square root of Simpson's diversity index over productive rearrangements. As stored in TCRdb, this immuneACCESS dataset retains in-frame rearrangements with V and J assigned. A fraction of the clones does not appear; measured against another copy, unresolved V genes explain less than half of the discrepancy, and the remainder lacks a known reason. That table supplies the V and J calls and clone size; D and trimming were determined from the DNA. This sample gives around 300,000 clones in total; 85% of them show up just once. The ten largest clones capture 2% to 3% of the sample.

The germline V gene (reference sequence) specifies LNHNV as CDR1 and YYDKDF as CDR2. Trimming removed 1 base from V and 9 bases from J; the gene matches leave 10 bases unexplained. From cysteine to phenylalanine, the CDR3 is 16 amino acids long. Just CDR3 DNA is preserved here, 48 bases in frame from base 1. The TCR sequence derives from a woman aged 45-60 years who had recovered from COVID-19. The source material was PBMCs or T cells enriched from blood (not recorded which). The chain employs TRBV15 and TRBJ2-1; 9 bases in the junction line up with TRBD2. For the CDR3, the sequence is CATSRGVASGVGEQFF. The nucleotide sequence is TGTGCCACCAGCAGAGGAGTCGCTAGCGGGGTGGGTGAGCAGTTCTTC.